The 18 T cell receptor beta chains reported below all come from one sample, sequenced in a study of shared clonotypes between healthy human individuals. The protocol was immunoSEQ multiplex PCR, while the TCRdb copy is restricted to in-frame clones and leaves out a portion. The sample lists some 1 million clones, 75% occurring once. Sequenced input: memory CD4+ T cells sorted from blood. Subset specified: CD45RA-negative fraction. All receptors derive from a man aged 18 to 30 in good health.

The chain carries TRBV7-2 and TRBJ2-7; 11 nucleotides align to TRBD1. J lost 7 bases, V lost 2 bases, and 7 bases had no gene match. CDR1 is SGHTA and CDR2 is FQGNSA in the germline V gene. The CDR3 sequence is 15 residues long. The CDR3 here is CASSLYGQGASEQYF. The CDR3, as DNA: TGTGCCAGCAGCTTATATGGACAGGGGGCCAGTGAGCAGTACTTC.

The V and J genes are TRBV6-1 and TRBJ1-3; D unresolved. The CDR3 covers 15 residues. Between the trimmed V and J ends, which lost 6 bases and 4 bases, there was a span of 16 bases. Germline lookup yields CDR1 MNHNS and CDR2 SASEGT. CDR3 DNA: TGTGCCAGCAGCCTAGAAGCGGGCCTCGGAAACACCATATATTTT. It is translated as CASSLEAGLGNTIYF.

This chain uses TRBV14 with TRBJ2-7; D possibly corresponds to TRBD2 (7 bases). The CDR3 covers 14 residues. The V and J ends lost 4 bases and 4 bases respectively, with 14 bases between them. Germline V lookup: CDR1 SGHDN, CDR2 FVKESK. The CDR3 reads CASSPGGGVYEQYF. The DNA for the CDR3 is TGTGCCAGCAGCCCGGGGGGCGGGGTGTACGAGCAGTACTTC.

The chain carries TRBV5-1 and TRBJ2-7; 7 nucleotides line up with TRBD2. Trimming took 4 bases from V and 3 from J; bases not matched to a gene: 7. Germline CDR1 reads SGHRS; CDR2 reads YFSETQ. CDR3 length equals 14 residues. CDR3 sequence: CASSETPSGYEQYF. The CDR3 DNA reads as TGCGCCAGCAGCGAAACCCCTAGCGGCTACGAGCAGTACTTC.

The CDR3 is CAVGDGGTYEQYF. In DNA form, the CDR3 reads TGTGCCGTGGGGGACGGGGGGACCTACGAGCAGTACTTC. V gene TRBV2 combines with J gene TRBJ2-7; TRBD2 agrees at 7 bases. V lost 11 bases and J lost 2; bases outside the gene matches: 9. Germline-derived CDR1 and CDR2 are SNHLY and FYNNEI. This CDR3 contains 13 residues.

This chain joins TRBV29-1 and TRBJ1-1; D unresolved. Trimming cost V 6 bases and J 1 base, with 9 bases left between them. From germline, CDR1 is SQVTM and CDR2 ANQGSEA. CDR3 length: 12 residues. CDR3 DNA sequence: TGCAGCGTCCAAAACTCGAACACTGAAGCTTTCTTT. It specifies CSVQNSNTEAFF.

The CDR3 bases are TGTGCCAGCAGCCCCGATAGGACTGAAGCTTTCTTT. It specifies CASSPDRTEAFF. The chain uses TRBV5-8 and TRBJ1-1; D not resolved. The CDR3 runs to 12 residues. CDR1 is SGHTS and CDR2 is YDEGEE in the germline V gene. The V gene lost 4 bases and the J gene lost 5 bases, with 9 bases spanning the gap. Using reference TRBV5-8 and TRBJ1-1 for the parts outside the CDR3, the full variable domain is EAGVTQSPTHLIKTRGQQATLRCSPISGHTSVYWYQQALGLGLQFLLWYDEGEERNRGNFPPRFSGRQFPNYSSELNVNALELEDSALYLCASSPDRTEAFFGQGTRLTVV.

The chain carries TRBV4-1 and TRBJ2-5, with D possibly matching TRBD1 (5 bases). Trimming cost V 0 bases and J 1 base, with 6 bases left between them. There are 14 residues in the CDR3. CDR1 and CDR2 from the germline V gene are MGHRA and YSYEKL. The CDR3 bases are TGCGCCAGCAGCCAAGATGACAGCCAAGAGACCCAGTACTTC. Protein product: CASSQDDSQETQYF.

The J gene is TRBJ2-2, the V gene TRBV7-2; 10 nucleotides align to TRBD2. CDR3 length: 16 amino acids. CDR1 and CDR2 from the germline V gene are SGHTA and FQGNSA. J lost 3 bases, V lost 0 bases, and 1 base had no gene match. The CDR3 loop reads CASSLALAGYTGELFF. The CDR3 coding sequence is TGTGCCAGCAGCTTAGCACTAGCGGGGTACACCGGGGAGCTGTTTTTT.

This clone was recorded a few times. J is TRBJ2-5 and V is TRBV7-2; a weak D match, TRBD2 (5 bases). The V gene lost 5 bases and the J gene lost 7 bases, with 14 bases spanning the gap. This CDR3 contains 13 residues. Germline CDR1 SGHTA, CDR2 FQGNSA. The CDR3 DNA reads as TGTGCCAGCAGCACGGACTTCTCTGGGACCCAGTACTTC. The encoded protein is CASSTDFSGTQYF.

The gene calls are TRBV5-1 and TRBJ2-5; 9 bases fit TRBD2. Germline V CDR1 and CDR2: SGHRS, YFSETQ. The length of the CDR3 is 13 residues. After removal of 4 bases from V and 5 bases from J, the junction contained 3 bases not matched to a gene. The CDR3 nucleotides read TGCGCCAGCAGCAGCGGGGGGACGGAGACCCAGTACTTC. It encodes CASSSGGTETQYF. Full variable domain (remainder filled in from reference TRBV5-1 and TRBJ2-5): KAGVTQTPRYLIKTRGQQVTLSCSPISGHRSVSWYQQTPGQGLQFLFEYFSETQRNKGNFPGRFSGRQFSNSRSEMNVSTLELGDSALYLCASSSGGTETQYFGPGTRLLVL.

The chain has TRBV5-1 and TRBJ1-1; a possible D gene is TRBD1 (6 bases). CDR1 is SGHRS, CDR2 YFSETQ, per germline. The length of the CDR3 is 13 residues. V was trimmed by 4 bases and J by 6 bases, leaving 13 bases between them. DNA for the CDR3: TGCGCCAGCAGCGAAACAGGGATGTCTGAAGCTTTCTTT. It yields the protein CASSETGMSEAFF.

The V call is TRBV2, the J call TRBJ1-1; TRBD1 matches 11 bases. The CDR3 is 13 amino acids. Germline CDR1 reads SNHLY; CDR2 reads FYNNEI. After removal of 9 bases from V and 5 bases from J, the junction contained 5 bases not matched to a gene. This chain's CDR3 is CARTGQGGTEAFF. The DNA of the CDR3 is TGTGCCAGAACGGGACAGGGGGGAACTGAAGCTTTCTTT.

Many counts were recorded for this clone. This sequence joins TRBV2 and TRBJ2-7; D not certain. The germline CDR1 and CDR2 sequences are SNHLY and FYNNEI. With 4 bases removed from V and 6 bases from J, the gap between germline ends came to 4 bases. The CDR3 sequence is 10 residues long. Here the CDR3 DNA reads TGTGCCAGCAGTGGCGGCGAGCAGTACTTC. It translates to CASSGGEQYF.

This clone was recorded many times. J is TRBJ1-2 and V is TRBV10-3, with 7 bases lining up with TRBD1. This CDR3 contains 16 residues. With V trimmed by 3 bases and J by 5 bases, 12 bases remained unmatched. The germline gives CDR1 ENHRY, CDR2 SYGVKD. CDR3 sequence (DNA): TGTGCCATCAGTGACAGGACAGGAACCCTTAGGTATGGCTACACCTTC. Its translation: CAISDRTGTLRYGYTF.

The chain links TRBV2 to TRBJ1-2; a weak D match, TRBD1 (5 bases). CDR3 length equals 13 residues. With 4 bases removed from V and 3 bases from J, the gap between germline ends came to 9 bases. From germline, CDR1 is SNHLY and CDR2 FYNNEI. This CDR3 is CASSGARDYGYTF. CDR3 nucleotides: TGTGCCAGCAGTGGCGCCAGGGACTATGGCTACACCTTC.

The table lists this clone with a few counts. The CDR3 DNA is TGTGCCAGCAGCCAAGATAGGGGGGTGGAGAGTTTAGCCAAAAACATTCAGTACTTC. Translating gives CASSQDRGVESLAKNIQYF. The J gene is TRBJ2-4, the V gene TRBV4-2; the D gene could be TRBD1 or TRBD2 (6 bases each). Trimming stripped 0 bases from V and 0 bases from J, with 18 bases between. CDR1 is LGHNA, CDR2 YNFKEQ, per germline. The CDR3 extends over 19 amino acids.

The CDR3 region is CASSQEFKGRLAAEQYF. The CDR3 DNA is TGCGCCAGCAGCCAAGAATTTAAAGGGCGACTAGCAGCCGAGCAGTACTTC. The V call is TRBV4-3, the J call TRBJ2-7; 7 bases are shared with TRBD2. The CDR3 totals 17 residues. Germline loops: CDR1 LGHNA, CDR2 YSLEER. V shed 0 bases, J shed 6 bases, and the junction held 14 bases outside the gene matches.